The 5 T cell receptor beta chains below were found in one sample sequenced in a study of identical twins (dated by TCRdb to 2015 to 2016). Receptor libraries were prepared by 5' RACE. Reads for this sample came from an Illumina HiSeq 2000. In-frame beta chains were kept once TCRdb had trimmed the public reads at Q25 with fastp and called clones with MiXCR. Rows with one shared CDR3 protein collapse into an entry with the most common genes and DNA. For this sample the table gives 450,000 or so distinct CDR3 sequences, of which more than 13% were detected only once. In total, the top ten clones hold roughly 0.56% of the sample. These same data were also listed under a study on yellow fever vaccine responses in identical twins.

Material: CD4+ T cells sorted from blood. These receptor sequences come from a woman aged 18-30 years in good health.

The V call is TRBV20-1, the J call TRBJ2-1, with D maybe TRBD2 (6 bases). Germline V gives CDR1 DFQATT, CDR2 SNEGSKA (reference sequence). V was cut by 2 bases and J by 6 bases, with 14 bases left in between. The CDR3 spans 14 residues. The CDR3: CSARPLTSPNEQFF. In DNA form, the CDR3 reads TGCAGTGCTAGACCCCTCACTAGCCCCAATGAGCAGTTCTTC.

At least ten counts were recorded for this clonotype. The CDR3 region is CASSLIPDTQYF. DNA for the CDR3: TGTGCCAGCAGCTTAATACCAGATACGCAGTATTTT. The V call is TRBV7-9, the J call TRBJ2-3; D not certain. CDR3 length equals 12 residues. V was clipped by 2 bases and J by 4 bases, with 4 bases between them. Germline V gives CDR1 SEHNR, CDR2 FQNEAQ (reference sequence).

The J gene is TRBJ2-7, the V gene TRBV20-1, with D possibly TRBD1 on 5 matching bases. Germline V gene lookup returns CDR1 DFQATT and CDR2 SNEGSKA (reference sequence). The CDR3 loop spans 13 amino acids. Trimming took off 6 bases at V and 2 bases at J, with 14 bases between the two ends. The chain's CDR3 is CSARKTAAYEQYF. The DNA for the CDR3 is TGCAGTGCCCGGAAGACAGCAGCCTACGAGCAGTACTTC.

The rearrangement links TRBV3-1 to TRBJ2-2; a possible D gene is TRBD2 (7 bases). Germline V gene sequence: CDR1 LGHDT, CDR2 YNNKEL (reference sequence). The CDR3 has 17 residues. Trimming left V 6 bases short and J 5 bases short, with 22 bases between. The CDR3 loop reads CASRPTGGRPRTGELFF. CDR3 DNA: TGTGCCAGCAGACCCACGGGGGGCAGGCCGCGGACCGGGGAGCTGTTTTTT.

The V and J genes are TRBV15 and TRBJ1-5; perhaps TRBD1 as D (5 bases). Germline CDR1 and CDR2: LNHNV and YYDKDF (reference sequence). CDR3 length equals 14 residues. The ends were cut back, 7 bases at V and 6 bases at J, with 16 bases in the middle. Here the CDR3 reads CATNLAGLGQPQHF. The CDR3 DNA reads TGTGCCACCAACCTCGCGGGGCTAGGTCAGCCCCAGCATTTT.